This T cell receptor beta chain comes out of a study of cytomegalovirus exposure and HLA in healthy donors. Study observations and caveats: TCR beta V- and J-gene trimming, according to a later analysis, was linked to a missense DCLRE1C variant. DRB1 had the most TCR associations and HLA-C the fewest, a later analysis found, with rates varying by HLA locus.

It was with 60 Vbeta and 13 Jbeta primers that the PCR ran. As handled by the study authors: Later reanalysis found 60 million to 90 million unique TCR beta chains, around 11 million of them shared. TCRdb's table, derived via immunoSEQ multiplex PCR, lists solely in-frame clones and lacks some. Clone size and V and J calls were adopted from that table, with D and trimming inferred from the DNA. The sample has some 200,000 clones, approximately 78% seen once. The CDR3 has 15 residues. V was clipped by 4 bases and J by 2 bases; unmatched bases: 7. The germline V gene has CDR1 SGDLS and CDR2 YYNGEE. With respect to this clone: The antigen is unknown.

The material sequenced was PBMCs. The chain couples TRBV9 to TRBJ1-1; 8 nucleotides match TRBD1. The receptor was isolated from a woman aged 18 to 35 in good health and CMV-seronegative. This CDR3 is CASSPRTGTNTEAFF. CDR3 DNA sequence: TGTGCCAGCAGCCCCCGGACAGGGACAAACACTGAAGCTTTCTTT.